This T cell receptor (beta chain) came from a study of regulatory dendritic cells for organ transplantation. A remark on this clone: Its antigen is currently unknown.

Sorted subsets were CFSE-labeled and cultured four to six days with allogeneic dendritic cells. Memory T cells were CD45RO+, naive were CD45RA+, sorted by FACS. Germline V gene sequence: CDR1 SGDLS, CDR2 YYNGEE. V shed 0 bases and J 10 bases; nucleotides not matched to a gene: 7. CDR3 length equals 15 residues. General study points: The authors noted considerable between-person heterogeneity in alloreactive memory CD8+ cells.

The protocol was immunoSEQ multiplex PCR, while the TCRdb copy is restricted to in-frame clones and leaves out a portion. The sample yields roughly 12,000 clones, just under 75% seen once. The sequenced material came from naive CD4+ T cells from blood cultured with regulatory dendritic cells. Specified subset: CD45RA+ naive T cells. V and J are TRBV9 and TRBJ2-1; 10 bases map to TRBD2. This clonotype originated in a human donor in good health. The CDR3 coding sequence is TGTGCCAGCAGCGTAGTGGCTAGCGGGGGCCCAGAGCAGTTCTTC. It translates to CASSVVASGGPEQFF.